The 28 T cell receptor beta chains in this list originate from one sample, sequenced in a study of human T cells and chemical hapten exposure. Time point specified: patch test 3, about 24 weeks after DPC sensitization. This sample's treatment: therapeutic diphenylcyclopropenone sensitization with weekly scalp DPC. Blood, whole and unfractionated, served as the source for total RNA extraction. TCRdb re-called the RACE reads through MiXCR, storing one row per CDR3 protein. Of 35,000 to 45,000 distinct CDR3 sequences in the sample, roughly 13% were seen once. The specimen was whole blood, collected in connection with sensitization to the hapten diphenylcyclopropenone (DPC). Receptor source: a middle-aged woman with alopecia areata. Some clones in this sample may be carry-over from other donors' samples.

This clonotype was counted a few times. This chain uses TRBV10-3 with TRBJ2-7, with 8 bases fitting TRBD1. Losses at the gene ends were 10 bases for V and 4 bases for J; bases not matched to a gene: 6. This CDR3 spans 12 amino acids. CDR1 is ENHRY, CDR2 SYGVKD, per germline. CDR3 DNA sequence: TGTGCCACCACCACAGGGGGTTACGAGCAGTACTTC. Translated, it gives CATTTGGYEQYF.

This clonotype was seen ten or more times. CDR3 nucleotide sequence: TGTGCCAGCAGTACCGGACGGACAGGGAGGTCCCACGAGCAGTACTTC. It translates to CASSTGRTGRSHEQYF. The rearrangement uses TRBV28 and TRBJ2-7; 8 bases are a match to TRBD1. V was clipped by 5 bases and J by 5 bases; unmatched bases: 14. CDR3 size: 16 residues. Germline V CDR1 and CDR2: MDHEN, SYDVKM.

This clonotype was seen a few times. The chain is built from TRBV29-1 and TRBJ1-1; TRBD1 agrees at 10 bases. Germline V gives CDR1 SQVTM, CDR2 ANQGSEA. The CDR3 covers 14 residues. The junction had 5 bases not matched to a gene; V was cut back by 1 base and J by 6 bases. The CDR3: CSVEVRDRGPEAFF. The CDR3, as DNA: TGCAGCGTTGAAGTCCGGGACAGGGGCCCTGAAGCTTTCTTT.

This clonotype was observed many times. V is TRBV28 and J is TRBJ2-1; D remains ambiguous. Germline V lookup: CDR1 MDHEN, CDR2 SYDVKM. V was cut by 4 bases and J by 6 bases, with 4 bases left in between. The CDR3 is 11 residues long. Here the CDR3 reads CASSSANEQFF. Written as DNA, the CDR3 is TGTGCCAGCAGTTCTGCCAATGAGCAGTTCTTC.

The chain is built from TRBV27 and TRBJ1-5; D possibly corresponds to TRBD1 (5 bases). The germline CDR1 and CDR2 sequences are MNHEY and SMNVEV (reference sequence). The CDR3 has 14 amino acids. The V and J ends lost 3 bases and 6 bases respectively, with 12 bases between them. The CDR3 reads CASSFVWGSQPQHF. In DNA, the CDR3 is TGTGCCAGCAGTTTTGTGTGGGGCAGTCAGCCCCAGCATTTT.

V and J are TRBV5-1 and TRBJ2-1; D gene uncertain. V was pared by 4 bases and J by 15 bases, with 20 bases between. This CDR3 is built from 13 residues. CDR1 SGHRS and CDR2 YFSETQ come from the germline V gene. CDR3 DNA: TGCGCCAGCAGCCCGGGCCCCGGTGAGGTCTCGTTCTTC. Its protein product is CASSPGPGEVSFF.

This clonotype was picked up a small number of times. The chain employs TRBV10-3 and TRBJ1-1; D is ambiguous. V lost 0 bases and J 6 bases, leaving 11 bases between the germline ends. Germline V gives CDR1 ENHRY, CDR2 SYGVKD. This CDR3 is built from 14 residues. CDR3 DNA sequence: TGTGCCATCAGTGAGTCGATGGCAAACGCTGAAGCTTTCTTT. Protein product: CAISESMANAEAFF.

CDR3 loop: CASRAGGREEDTQYF. As DNA, the CDR3 is TGTGCCAGCAGGGCAGGGGGCAGGGAGGAGGATACGCAGTATTTT. The chain joins TRBV28 to TRBJ2-3, with 8 bases that match TRBD1. The CDR3 has 15 residues. Trimming at V came to 6 bases and at J to 6 bases, leaving 11 bases not matched to a gene. Germline CDR1 MDHEN, CDR2 SYDVKM.

This clonotype came up a few times. This sequence joins TRBV11-2 and TRBJ2-6; D may be TRBD2 (6 bases). The V and J ends lost 4 bases and 13 bases respectively, with 11 bases between them. Germline V lookup: CDR1 SGHAT, CDR2 FQNNGV. The length of the CDR3 is 12 residues. The CDR3 region has the DNA TGTGCCAGCAGCTCAGGGACTTCGGTCCTGACTTTC. As protein: CASSSGTSVLTF.

This clonotype showed up many times. The chain is built from TRBV13 and TRBJ2-2; 8 bases line up with TRBD1. The V gene end was trimmed by 6 bases and the J gene end by 4 bases; junction bases not matched to a gene: 7. Per the germline V gene, CDR1 is PRHDT and CDR2 is FYEKMQ (reference sequence). This CDR3 has 15 residues. The CDR3 DNA sequence: TGTGCCAGCAGTAAGACAGGGGCCGGCACCGGGGAGCTGTTTTTT. Protein product: CASSKTGAGTGELFF.

This clonotype was recorded a few times. The CDR3 DNA follows: TGTGCCAGCAGCAAAGTCCCTCCCACCTCAGCGGGAGGGTACAATGAGCAGTTCTTC. It yields the protein CASSKVPPTSAGGYNEQFF. The V call is TRBV21-1, the J call TRBJ2-1; TRBD2, the table's D call, was not compared with the DNA. TRBV21-1 is recorded as a pseudogene. This CDR3 is built from 19 residues.

There are many counts of this clonotype. This chain uses TRBV10-1 with TRBJ1-1; D uncertain. V shed 5 bases and J shed 3 bases, with 16 bases lying between them. The CDR3 consists of 15 residues. Germline CDR1 WNHNN, CDR2 SYGVQD (reference sequence). The CDR3 DNA is TGCGCCAGCAGTCCACAGCTTGACGGATACACTGAAGCTTTCTTT. It translates to CASSPQLDGYTEAFF.

In this sample, this clonotype turned up many times. This sequence joins TRBV18 and TRBJ2-5; the D is unclear. This CDR3 comprises 12 residues. Trimming left V 2 bases short and J 3 bases short, with 4 bases between. Germline V CDR1 and CDR2: KGHSH, LQKENI. CDR3 amino acids: CASSPGEETQYF. CDR3 nucleotide sequence: TGTGCCAGCTCACCAGGTGAAGAGACCCAGTACTTC.

This clonotype was seen at least ten times. This chain links TRBV2 with TRBJ1-1; D is uncertain. This CDR3 comprises 15 residues. Trimming took off 3 bases at V and 1 base at J, with 12 bases between the two ends. Germline CDR1 and CDR2: SNHLY and FYNNEI. The CDR3 nucleotides read TGTGCCAGCAGTGATACGTACAGCCAGAACACTGAAGCTTTCTTT. This sequence encodes CASSDTYSQNTEAFF. The whole variable domain, filled in from reference TRBV2 and TRBJ1-1, reads EPEVTQTPSHQVTQMGQEVILRCVPISNHLYFYWYRQILGQKVEFLVSFYNNEISEKSEIFDDQFSVERPDGSNFTLKIRSTKLEDSAMYFCASSDTYSQNTEAFFGQGTRLTVV.

The V gene is TRBV5-1, the J gene TRBJ2-5; D remains unclear. The germline V and J ends were trimmed by 0 bases and 1 base, with 1 base remaining between them. Per the germline V gene, CDR1 is SGHRS and CDR2 is YFSETQ. This CDR3 has 12 residues. CDR3 DNA sequence: TGCGCCAGCAGCTTGGCCCAAGAGACCCAGTACTTC. This sequence encodes CASSLAQETQYF. Based on the CDR3 plus reference TRBV5-1 and TRBJ2-5, the full variable domain is KAGVTQTPRYLIKTRGQQVTLSCSPISGHRSVSWYQQTPGQGLQFLFEYFSETQRNKGNFPGRFSGRQFSNSRSEMNVSTLELGDSALYLCASSLAQETQYFGPGTRLLVL.

In its sample, this clonotype was seen many times. This chain joins TRBV15 and TRBJ2-1; D unresolved. The germline V and J ends were trimmed by 7 bases and 5 bases, with 12 bases remaining between them. In germline, CDR1 is LNHNV, CDR2 YYDKDF (reference sequence). The CDR3 totals 13 residues. This chain's CDR3 is CATNLRGDNEQFF. The CDR3 DNA follows: TGTGCCACCAACTTGCGTGGGGACAATGAGCAGTTCTTC.

This clonotype was detected only a few times. V is TRBV24-1 and J is TRBJ2-2, with unresolved D. Per the germline V gene, CDR1 is KGHDR and CDR2 is SFDVKD. V was cut by 9 bases and J by 1 base, with 11 bases left in between. This CDR3 region has 14 residues. The CDR3 spells CATGPLRNTGELFF. DNA of the CDR3: TGTGCCACCGGGCCGCTTCGGAACACCGGGGAGCTGTTTTTT.

This clonotype occurred many times. This sequence joins TRBV4-2 and TRBJ2-7; D might be TRBD2 (6 bases). The CDR3 totals 14 residues. Trimming pared 0 bases from V and 7 bases from J, leaving 13 bases between. The germline V gene encodes CDR1 LGHNA and CDR2 YNFKEQ. Here the CDR3 reads CASSQEAGTPEQYF. CDR3 bases: TGTGCCAGCAGCCAAGAAGCCGGGACTCCGGAGCAGTACTTC.

This clonotype was seen more than once but under ten times. This chain connects TRBV18 to TRBJ1-1, with D possibly being TRBD1 (6 bases). With 6 bases removed from V and 2 bases from J, the gap between germline ends came to 16 bases. The germline V gene has CDR1 KGHSH and CDR2 LQKENI. The CDR3 extends over 15 amino acids. DNA for the CDR3: TGTGCCAGCTCCCTCCGACAGGTCCGCAACACTGAAGCTTTCTTT. It codes for CASSLRQVRNTEAFF.

This clonotype was counted ten times or more. The chain joins TRBV2 to TRBJ2-3; 9 nucleotides agree with TRBD2. The CDR3 has 16 amino acids. Losses at the gene ends were 0 bases for V and 6 bases for J; bases not matched to a gene: 7. Per the germline V gene, CDR1 is SNHLY and CDR2 is FYNNEI. The CDR3 DNA reads TGTGCCAGCAGTGAAGCGTCGCGGGGGGGCTGGGATACGCAGTATTTT. It encodes CASSEASRGGWDTQYF.

This clonotype came up many times. V gene TRBV11-2 combines with J gene TRBJ1-2; TRBD1 agrees at 9 bases. Germline values: CDR1 SGHAT, CDR2 FQNNGV. Trimming at V came to 7 bases and at J to 6 bases, leaving 6 bases not matched to a gene. The CDR3 runs 13 residues. CDR3 in DNA: TGTGCCAGCAAAGAAGGGACAGGGAATGGCTACACCTTC. Translated: CASKEGTGNGYTF.

This clonotype was seen at least ten times. The V gene is TRBV4-1, the J gene TRBJ2-7; D perhaps matches TRBD1 (6 bases). There are 16 residues in the CDR3. Trimming left V 0 bases short and J 2 bases short, with 14 bases between. The germline gives CDR1 MGHRA, CDR2 YSYEKL. The CDR3 loop is CASSQELDSLPYEQYF. CDR3 in DNA: TGCGCCAGCAGCCAAGAATTGGACAGTTTACCCTACGAGCAGTACTTC.

This clonotype was seen a handful of times. This chain joins TRBV12-3 or TRBV12-4 and TRBJ2-1, with TRBD2 as a possible D gene (7 bases). The CDR3 extends over 16 amino acids. V was shortened by 1 base and J by 5 bases, with 15 bases between the two germline ends. CDR3 coding DNA: TGTGCCAGCAGTTTAGGGTCGGGGGGCCGTGACAATGAGCAGTTCTTC. This encodes CASSLGSGGRDNEQFF.

This chain joins TRBV5-1 and TRBJ2-2; TRBD1 matches 9 bases. Trimming cost V 4 bases and J 2 bases; bases outside gene matches: 6. The CDR3 spans 16 residues. CDR1 SGHRS and CDR2 YFSETQ come from the germline V gene. The CDR3 loop is CASSQTGGDNTGELFF. The DNA of the CDR3 is TGCGCCAGCAGCCAAACAGGGGGCGACAACACCGGGGAGCTGTTTTTT. The whole variable domain, remainder taken from reference TRBV5-1 and TRBJ2-2, is KAGVTQTPRYLIKTRGQQVTLSCSPISGHRSVSWYQQTPGQGLQFLFEYFSETQRNKGNFPGRFSGRQFSNSRSEMNVSTLELGDSALYLCASSQTGGDNTGELFFGEGSRLTVL.

This chain uses TRBV29-1 with TRBJ1-1; D uncertain. The CDR3 is 14 residues long. Germline CDR1 SQVTM, CDR2 ANQGSEA. Trimming removed 5 bases from V and 0 bases from J, with 13 bases in between. CDR3 amino acids: CSVKGQYMNTEAFF. The CDR3 nucleotides read TGCAGCGTTAAAGGGCAGTACATGAACACTGAAGCTTTCTTT.

The rearrangement links TRBV28 to TRBJ2-7, with no clear D. The germline CDR1 and CDR2 sequences are MDHEN and SYDVKM. Trimming stripped 3 bases from V and 3 bases from J, with 9 bases between. This CDR3 has 13 residues. CDR3 amino acids: CASSFRSSYEQYF. The CDR3 DNA reads as TGTGCCAGCAGTTTCCGCTCGAGCTACGAGCAGTACTTC.

This clonotype has at least ten counts. The chain combines TRBV29-1 with TRBJ2-2; weak D call: TRBD2 (5 bases). The CDR3 runs to 14 residues. With 5 bases removed from V and 0 bases from J, the gap between germline ends came to 10 bases. Germline V gene sequence: CDR1 SQVTM, CDR2 ANQGSEA. CDR3 nucleotide sequence: TGCAGCGTTTATGGGAGTCCGAACACCGGGGAGCTGTTTTTT. This translates into CSVYGSPNTGELFF.

This rearrangement joins TRBV6-2 or TRBV6-3 to TRBJ2-5; 9 nucleotides match TRBD1. This CDR3 has 15 amino acids. After removal of 2 bases from V and 4 bases from J, the junction contained 5 bases not matched to a gene. Germline CDR1 reads MNHEY; CDR2 reads SVGEGT. The CDR3 region has the DNA TGTGCCAGCAGTTACGCCCGGGACAGGGTAGAGACCCAGTACTTC. It yields the protein CASSYARDRVETQYF.